This T cell receptor beta chain originates from a study of graft-versus-host responses after intestinal transplantation (dated by TCRdb to about 2021). About the investigation overall: The transplants that recipients received were multivisceral, liver-intestinal, or isolated intestinal. Every recipient was given anti-thymocyte globulin induction, followed by approximately three years of maintenance tacrolimus and steroids. After intestinal transplantation, graft-versus-host and host-versus-graft alloreactive T cell clones were followed in the graft, circulation and bone marrow using bulk TCR-beta CDR3 sequencing. To identify alloreactive clones, pre-transplant mixed lymphocyte reaction products were sequenced and compared with unstimulated pre-transplant donor and recipient T cells. The cohort enrolled 24 intestinal transplant recipients, one of whom was a retransplant, and 3 patients without pretransplant specimens were excluded. A peak of at least 4% donor T cells among recipient peripheral blood mononuclear cells was the definition used for donor T cell macrochimerism. Rather than going through the commercial service, samples from a few later patients were sequenced in-house on an Illumina MiSeq and processed with MiXCR.

Library prep was done by the immunoSEQ multiplex PCR assay. For most patients, genomic DNA was isolated with the Qiagen DNeasy Blood and Tissue Kit and sent frozen to Adaptive Biotechnologies for TCR sequencing. Adaptive Biotechnologies carried out high-throughput TCR-beta CDR3 sequencing of genomic DNA for most patients. The published analysis was carried out like this. TCR sequencing data were retrieved from Adaptive's ImmunoSEQ software for 15 to 20 patients, whereas three other patients were processed with MiXCR and VDJtools. To correct CD4 versus CD8 sorting errors, sequences present in both subsets at a frequency ratio below 5:1 were removed. Because the origin of CDR3 nucleotide sequences shared between donor and recipient could not be assigned, those sequences were removed. To be classed as alloreactive, a clone needed at least 2-fold expansion over unstimulated cells and a minimum CFSE-low frequency of 0.002% (template counts) or 0.001% (read counts). A clone was considered mappable if detected in the sequenced pre-transplant spleen, lymph node, or MLR CFSE-low populations of the donor or recipient. Cumulative frequency of alloreactive clones was calculated as a percentage of all sequences weighted by copy number. The table was pulled from immuneACCESS by TCRdb, which kept in-frame rearrangements only. Such tables lose some clones; where checked, under half of the loss comes from unresolved V genes, and the rest has no known cause. V and J calls and clone size are those listed in that table; D and trimming were worked out from the DNA. Within this sample are 70,000 to 95,000 clones, with roughly 90% of them counted one time only. Around 0.11% of the sample rests with the top ten.

The germline V and J ends show losses of 6 bases and 2 bases respectively, and no gene match explains 6 bases of the junction. The germline V gene provides CDR1 SGHTA and CDR2 FQGNSA. From its cysteine to its phenylalanine, the CDR3 spans 14 amino acids. Only the CDR3 DNA stays, 42 bases, in frame from base 1. Paper-wide results and their limitations: Conclusions were limited by the relatively low number and heterogeneity of intestinal transplant patients. Early after transplant, declines in HvG clones were associated with peak levels of circulating GvH clones. High GvH to HvG T cell clonal ratios were observed in the allografts of patients with donor T cell macrochimerism. GvH clones were found in recipient bone marrow, and some of the GvH clones appeared earlier in ileal mucosa or blood, which is consistent with an intestinal mucosal origin.

What this sample's time point label stands for: cells obtained before transplantation from donor or recipient. CD3+CD4+ and CD3+CD8+ populations were FACS-sorted from unstimulated pre-transplant donor and recipient cells taken from spleen or lymph nodes. On this clone: Its specific antigen is unknown. Base quality data are lacking; no much larger clone is found one base away.

The TCR originated in a human donor who received an intestinal transplant. Recombination joined TRBV7-2 with TRBJ2-5, and 7 bases in between align with TRBD1. Specimen: unstimulated CD4+ T cells sorted from spleen or lymph node cells, collected before intestinal transplant. Here the CDR3 is given as CASRKTGSQETQYF. The sequenced DNA: TGTGCCAGCAGAAAGACAGGGTCACAAGAGACCCAGTACTTC.